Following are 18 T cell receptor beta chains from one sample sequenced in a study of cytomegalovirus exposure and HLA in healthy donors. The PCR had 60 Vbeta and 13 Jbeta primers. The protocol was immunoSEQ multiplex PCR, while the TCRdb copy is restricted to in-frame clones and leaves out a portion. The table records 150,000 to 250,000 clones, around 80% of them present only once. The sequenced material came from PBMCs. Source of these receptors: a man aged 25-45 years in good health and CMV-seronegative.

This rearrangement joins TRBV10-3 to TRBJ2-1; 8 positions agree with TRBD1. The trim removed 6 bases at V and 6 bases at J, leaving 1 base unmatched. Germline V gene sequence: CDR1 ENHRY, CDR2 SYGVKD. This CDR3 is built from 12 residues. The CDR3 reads CAIRTGVNEQFF. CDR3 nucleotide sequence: TGTGCCATCAGGACAGGGGTCAATGAGCAGTTCTTC.

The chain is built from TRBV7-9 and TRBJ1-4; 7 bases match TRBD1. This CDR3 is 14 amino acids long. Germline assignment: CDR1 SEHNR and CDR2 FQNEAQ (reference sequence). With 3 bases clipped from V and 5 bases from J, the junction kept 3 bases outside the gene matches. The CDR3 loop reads CASSFSGGNEKLFF. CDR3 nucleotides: TGTGCCAGCAGCTTCTCAGGGGGGAATGAAAAACTGTTTTTT.

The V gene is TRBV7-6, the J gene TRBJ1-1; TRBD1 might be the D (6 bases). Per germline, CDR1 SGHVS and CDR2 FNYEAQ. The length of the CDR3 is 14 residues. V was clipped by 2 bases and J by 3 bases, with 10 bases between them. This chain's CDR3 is CASSLSGAYTEAFF. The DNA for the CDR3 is TGTGCCAGCAGCTTATCAGGGGCTTACACTGAAGCTTTCTTT.

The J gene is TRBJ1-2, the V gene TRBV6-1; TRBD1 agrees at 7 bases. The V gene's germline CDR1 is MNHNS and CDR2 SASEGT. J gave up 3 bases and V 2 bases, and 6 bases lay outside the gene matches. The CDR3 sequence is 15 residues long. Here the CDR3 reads CASSERGRGYYGYTF. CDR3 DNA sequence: TGTGCCAGCAGTGAAAGGGGCAGGGGGTACTATGGCTACACCTTC.

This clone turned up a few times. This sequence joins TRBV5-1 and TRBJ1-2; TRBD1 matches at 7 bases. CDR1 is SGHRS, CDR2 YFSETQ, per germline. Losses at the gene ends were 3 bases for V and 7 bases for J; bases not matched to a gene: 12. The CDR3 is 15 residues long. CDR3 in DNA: TGCGCCAGCAGCTCACCGGGACAGCGACTGGCTGGCTACACCTTC. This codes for CASSSPGQRLAGYTF.

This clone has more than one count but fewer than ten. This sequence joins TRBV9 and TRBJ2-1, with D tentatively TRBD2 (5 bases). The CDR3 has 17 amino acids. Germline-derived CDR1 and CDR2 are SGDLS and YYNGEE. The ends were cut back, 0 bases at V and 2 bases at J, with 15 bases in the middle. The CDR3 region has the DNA TGTGCCAGCAGCGTAGGAACTAGTCGCTTTACCTACAATGAGCAGTTCTTC. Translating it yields CASSVGTSRFTYNEQFF.

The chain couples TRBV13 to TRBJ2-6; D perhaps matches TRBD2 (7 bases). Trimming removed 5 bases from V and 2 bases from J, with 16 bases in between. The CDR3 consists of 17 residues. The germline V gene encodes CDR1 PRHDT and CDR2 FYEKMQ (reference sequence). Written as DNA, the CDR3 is TGTGCCAGCAGCCTAGAGGGGAGGGGGACTGGGGCCAACGTCCTGACTTTC. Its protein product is CASSLEGRGTGANVLTF.

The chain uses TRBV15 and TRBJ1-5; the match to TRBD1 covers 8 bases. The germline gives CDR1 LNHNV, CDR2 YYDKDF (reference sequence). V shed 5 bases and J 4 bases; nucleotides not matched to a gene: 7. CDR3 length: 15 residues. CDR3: CATSADRGMNQPQHF. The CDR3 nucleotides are TGTGCCACCAGCGCCGACAGGGGAATGAATCAGCCCCAGCATTTT.

The CDR3, as DNA: TGTGCCAGCAGCTCCCTAGCGGGAGTATACGAGCAGTACTTC. Its translation is CASSSLAGVYEQYF. The chain carries TRBV7-2 and TRBJ2-7, with 10 bases lining up with TRBD2. Germline V CDR1 and CDR2: SGHTA, FQGNSA. The CDR3 covers 14 residues. J lost 4 bases, V lost 4 bases, and 4 bases had no gene match.

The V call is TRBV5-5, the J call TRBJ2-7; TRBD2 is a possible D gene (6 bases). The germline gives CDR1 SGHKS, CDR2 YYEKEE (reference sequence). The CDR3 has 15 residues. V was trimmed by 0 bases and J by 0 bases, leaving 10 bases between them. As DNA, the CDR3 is TGTGCCAGCAGCTTGGACCGGGACTTCTCCTACGAGCAGTACTTC. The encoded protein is CASSLDRDFSYEQYF.

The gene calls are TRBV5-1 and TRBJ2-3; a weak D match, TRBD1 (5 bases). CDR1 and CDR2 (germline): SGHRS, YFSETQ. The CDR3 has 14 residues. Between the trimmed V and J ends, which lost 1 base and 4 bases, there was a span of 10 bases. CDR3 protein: CASSLRGPPDTQYF. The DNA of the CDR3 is TGCGCCAGCAGCTTGAGGGGCCCACCAGATACGCAGTATTTT.

As DNA, the CDR3 is TGTGCCAGCAGCGCCAGACTAGCGGGGTGGGCCGGGGAGCTGTTTTTT. Its protein product is CASSARLAGWAGELFF. J is TRBJ2-2 and V is TRBV5-6; TRBD2 matches 11 bases. The V gene's germline CDR1 is SGHDT and CDR2 YYEEEE. The junction had 8 bases not matched to a gene; V was cut back by 4 bases and J by 6 bases. This CDR3 comprises 16 residues.

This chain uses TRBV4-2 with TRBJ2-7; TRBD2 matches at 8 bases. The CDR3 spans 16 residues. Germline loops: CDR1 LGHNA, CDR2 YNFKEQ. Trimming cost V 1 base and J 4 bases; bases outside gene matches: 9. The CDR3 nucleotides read TGTGCCAGCAGCCAAGCTCAGGGACTAGTTGGTTACGAGCAGTACTTC. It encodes CASSQAQGLVGYEQYF.

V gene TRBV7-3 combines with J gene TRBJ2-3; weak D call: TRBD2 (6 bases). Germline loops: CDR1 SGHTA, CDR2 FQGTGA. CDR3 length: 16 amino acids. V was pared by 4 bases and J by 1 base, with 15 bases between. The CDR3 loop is CASSSGLGGRTDTQYF. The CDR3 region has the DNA TGTGCCAGCAGCTCCGGCCTGGGGGGTCGCACAGATACGCAGTATTTT.

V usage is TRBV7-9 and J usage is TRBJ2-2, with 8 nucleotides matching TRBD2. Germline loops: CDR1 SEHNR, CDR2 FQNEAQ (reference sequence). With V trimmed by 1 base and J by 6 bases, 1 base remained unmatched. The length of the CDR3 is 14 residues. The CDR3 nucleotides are TGTGCCAGCAGCTTAGAAGCGGGGGCCGGGGAGCTGTTTTTT. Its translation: CASSLEAGAGELFF. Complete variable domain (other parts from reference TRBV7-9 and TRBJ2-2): DTGVSQNPRHKITKRGQNVTFRCDPISEHNRLYWYRQTLGQGPEFLTYFQNEAQLEKSRLLSDRFSAERPKGSFSTLEIQRTEQGDSAMYLCASSLEAGAGELFFGEGSRLTVL.

CDR3 in DNA: TGTGCCAGCAGTGAGGAATGGGCCGGGAGCATCTACGAGCAGTACTTC. It is translated as CASSEEWAGSIYEQYF. V usage is TRBV25-1 and J usage is TRBJ2-7, with D tentatively TRBD2 (6 bases). This CDR3 has 16 residues. V was clipped by 3 bases and J by 3 bases, with 18 bases between them. The germline V gene has CDR1 MGHDK and CDR2 SYGVNS.

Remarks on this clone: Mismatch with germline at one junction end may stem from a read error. CDR3 sequence reads: CASTQGQGIF. In nucleotides, the CDR3 is TGTGCCAGCACGCAGGGACAGGGGATTTTC. The chain joins TRBV6-1 to TRBJ1-2; 10 nucleotides agree with TRBD1. Germline V gene lookup returns CDR1 MNHNS and CDR2 SASEGT. The CDR3 covers 10 residues.

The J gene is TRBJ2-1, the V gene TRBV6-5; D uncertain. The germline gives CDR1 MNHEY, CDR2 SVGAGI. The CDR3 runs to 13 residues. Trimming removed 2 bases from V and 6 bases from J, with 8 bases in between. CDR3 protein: CASSYPPGNEQFF. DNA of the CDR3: TGTGCCAGCAGTTACCCCCCCGGCAATGAGCAGTTCTTC.